The source of this T cell receptor beta chain is a study of identical twins. The study, taken as a whole, reports: It was possible that invariant MAIT and iNKT cells partly confounded the zero-insertion analyses. High-abundance cord blood beta clonotypes had fewer insertions; memory repertoires showed none.

This clonotype was found many times. Its antigen is unknown. The CDR3 covers 16 residues. CDR1 is SGHAT, CDR2 FQNNGV, per germline. V gave up 1 base and J gave up 4 bases, with 11 bases separating them. TCRdb ran MiXCR on the 5' RACE reads and lists one entry per CDR3 protein. Of approximately 220,000 distinct CDR3 sequences in the sample, roughly 7.5% were seen once. A further study also used this sample, focusing on yellow fever vaccine responses in identical twins.

The sample comprised CD8+ T cells sorted from blood. The source is a woman aged 18-29 years in good health. The chain couples TRBV11-2 to TRBJ1-6, with D perhaps matching TRBD1 (6 bases). CDR3 DNA: TGTGCCAGCAGCTTAGCAGGGGCCCGTTATAATTCACCCCTCCACTTT. Translation gives CASSLAGARYNSPLHF. Looking up the rest from reference TRBV11-2 and TRBJ1-6 gives the full variable domain: EAGVAQSPRYKIIEKRQSVAFWCNPISGHATLYWYQQILGQGPKLLIQFQNNGVVDDSQLPKDRFSAERLKGVDSTLKIQPAKLEDSAVYLCASSLAGARYNSPLHFGNGTRLTVT.